This T cell receptor (beta chain) was recorded in a study of patients and donors after allogeneic stem cell transplantation. This clonotype was picked up many times. TCRdb analysed the RT-PCR reads with MiXCR anew, one entry per CDR3 protein. Of roughly 940,000 distinct CDR3 sequences listed, about a sixth are singletons. Germline V gene lookup returns CDR1 DFQATT and CDR2 SNEGSKA (reference sequence). V was trimmed by 7 bases and J by 1 base, leaving 7 bases between them. CDR3 length equals 12 residues. The receptor's source is a human donor who was either an allogeneic HSCT recipient or a stem cell or donor lymphocyte infusion donor (not recorded which). It is not recorded whose cells these are; they may come from a transplant donor. This chain links TRBV20-1 with TRBJ2-2; D remains unclear. Sequenced input: blood, either unsorted or a sorted T cell fraction (not recorded which). CDR3 sequence (DNA): TGCAGTGTGGAGCGGAACACCGGGGAGCTGTTTTTT. As protein: CSVERNTGELFF.